This TCR beta chain was identified during a study of cytomegalovirus exposure and HLA in healthy donors. As regards this clone: Antigen specificity is unknown.

The CDR3 has 16 residues. The V and J ends lost 4 bases and 0 bases, in that order; junction bases with no gene match: 4. Germline V gene data show CDR1 as MDHEN and CDR2 as SYDVKM. Study-wide points: Segments of the TCR beta V type were, in most cases, productive about 87% or about 30% of the time in an earlier analysis.

Researchers ran the PCR with 60 Vbeta and 13 Jbeta primers. Produced via immunoSEQ multiplex PCR; TCRdb's table is partial and in-frame only. This table has 120,000 to 150,000 clones, 55% to 85% appearing once. The TCR comes from a man in his forties in good health and CMV-seronegative. J is TRBJ2-3 and V is TRBV28; 10 nucleotides line up with TRBD2. Source material: PBMCs. CDR3 sequence reads: CASSSPGLASTDTQYF. The CDR3 nucleotides read TGTGCCAGCAGTTCCCCGGGACTAGCGAGCACAGATACGCAGTATTTT. Based on the CDR3 plus reference TRBV28 and TRBJ2-3, the full variable domain is DVKVTQSSRYLVKRTGEKVFLECVQDMDHENMFWYRQDPGLGLRLIYFSYDVKMKEKGDIPEGYSVSREKKERFSLILESASTNQTSMYLCASSSPGLASTDTQYFGPGTRLTVL.